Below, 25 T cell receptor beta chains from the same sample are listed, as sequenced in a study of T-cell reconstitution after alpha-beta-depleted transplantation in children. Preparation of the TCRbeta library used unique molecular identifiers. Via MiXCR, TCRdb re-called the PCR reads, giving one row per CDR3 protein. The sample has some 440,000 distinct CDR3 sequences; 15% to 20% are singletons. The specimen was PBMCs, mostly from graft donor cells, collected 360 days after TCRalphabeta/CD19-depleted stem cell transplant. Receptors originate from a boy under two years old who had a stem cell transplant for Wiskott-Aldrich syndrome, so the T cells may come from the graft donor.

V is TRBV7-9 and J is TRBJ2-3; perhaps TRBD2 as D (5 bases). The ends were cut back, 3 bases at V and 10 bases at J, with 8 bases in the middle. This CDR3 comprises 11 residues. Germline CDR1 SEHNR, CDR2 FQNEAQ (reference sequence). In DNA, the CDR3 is TGTGCCAGCAGCTTCGGACTGCCGCAGTATTTT. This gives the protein CASSFGLPQYF.

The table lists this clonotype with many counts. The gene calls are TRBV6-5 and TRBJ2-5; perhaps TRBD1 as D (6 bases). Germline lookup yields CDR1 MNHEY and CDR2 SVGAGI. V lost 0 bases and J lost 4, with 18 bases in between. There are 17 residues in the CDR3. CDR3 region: CASSYSKDTGSRETQYF. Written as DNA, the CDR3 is TGTGCCAGCAGTTACTCGAAGGACACAGGGTCCCGAGAGACCCAGTACTTC.

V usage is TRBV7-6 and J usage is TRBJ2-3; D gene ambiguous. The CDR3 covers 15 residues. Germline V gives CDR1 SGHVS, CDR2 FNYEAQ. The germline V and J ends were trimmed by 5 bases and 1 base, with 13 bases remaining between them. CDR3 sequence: CASSPTQWGTDTQYF. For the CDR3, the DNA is TGTGCCAGCAGCCCAACGCAGTGGGGCACAGATACGCAGTATTTT.

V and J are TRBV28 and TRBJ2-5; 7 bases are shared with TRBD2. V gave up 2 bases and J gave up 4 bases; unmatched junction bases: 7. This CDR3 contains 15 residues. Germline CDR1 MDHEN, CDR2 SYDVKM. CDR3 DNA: TGTGCCAGCAGTTTACCGGGACTAACCCGAGAGACCCAGTACTTC. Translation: CASSLPGLTRETQYF.

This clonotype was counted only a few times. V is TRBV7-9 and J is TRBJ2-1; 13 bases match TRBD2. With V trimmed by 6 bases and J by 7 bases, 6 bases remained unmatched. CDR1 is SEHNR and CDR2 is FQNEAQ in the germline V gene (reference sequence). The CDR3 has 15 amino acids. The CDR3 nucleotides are TGTGCCAGCAGTTCGCCGGGACTAGCGGGAAATGAGCAGTTCTTC. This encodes CASSSPGLAGNEQFF. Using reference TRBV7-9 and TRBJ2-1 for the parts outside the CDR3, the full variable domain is DTGVSQNPRHKITKRGQNVTFRCDPISEHNRLYWYRQTLGQGPEFLTYFQNEAQLEKSRLLSDRFSAERPKGSFSTLEIQRTEQGDSAMYLCASSSPGLAGNEQFFGPGTRLTVL.

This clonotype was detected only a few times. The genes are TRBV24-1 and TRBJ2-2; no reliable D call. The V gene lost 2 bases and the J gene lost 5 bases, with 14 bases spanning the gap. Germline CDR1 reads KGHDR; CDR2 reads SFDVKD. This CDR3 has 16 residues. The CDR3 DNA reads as TGTGCCACCAGTGATTGGGCGTCAGGAGATACCGGGGAGCTGTTTTTT. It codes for CATSDWASGDTGELFF.

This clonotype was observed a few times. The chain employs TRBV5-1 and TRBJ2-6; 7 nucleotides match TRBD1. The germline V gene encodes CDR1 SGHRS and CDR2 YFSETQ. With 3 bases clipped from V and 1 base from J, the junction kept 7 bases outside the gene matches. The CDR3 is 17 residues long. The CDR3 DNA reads TGCGCCAGCAGCTCTCGACAGGGTGTTTCTGGGGCCAACGTCCTGACTTTC. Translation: CASSSRQGVSGANVLTF.

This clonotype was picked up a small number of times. The CDR3 spells CASSQEYRTGLAGGVEETQYF. Written as DNA, the CDR3 is TGCGCCAGCAGCCAAGAATACCGGACAGGACTAGCGGGGGGGGTTGAAGAGACCCAGTACTTC. The chain has TRBV4-1 and TRBJ2-5, with 15 bases matching TRBD2. Trimming at V came to 0 bases and at J to 3 bases, leaving 14 bases not matched to a gene. This CDR3 contains 21 residues. Germline V gene lookup returns CDR1 MGHRA and CDR2 YSYEKL.

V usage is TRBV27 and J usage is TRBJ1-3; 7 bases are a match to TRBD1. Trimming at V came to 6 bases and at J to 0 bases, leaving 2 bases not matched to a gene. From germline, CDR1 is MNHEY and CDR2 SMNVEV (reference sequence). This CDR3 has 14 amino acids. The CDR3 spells CASRDRRSGNTIYF. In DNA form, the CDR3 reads TGTGCCAGCAGGGACAGGCGCTCTGGAAACACCATATATTTT.

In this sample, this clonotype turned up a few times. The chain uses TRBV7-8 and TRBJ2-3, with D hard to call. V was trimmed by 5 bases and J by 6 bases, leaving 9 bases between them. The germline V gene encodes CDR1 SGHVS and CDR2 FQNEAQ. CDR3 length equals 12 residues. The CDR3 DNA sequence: TGTGCCAGCAGCCCAGGATGGGATACGCAGTATTTT. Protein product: CASSPGWDTQYF.

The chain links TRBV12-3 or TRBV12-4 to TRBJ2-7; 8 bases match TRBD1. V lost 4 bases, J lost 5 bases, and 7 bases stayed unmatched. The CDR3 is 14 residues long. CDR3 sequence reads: CASSSGQGIHEQYF. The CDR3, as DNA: TGTGCCAGCAGTTCCGGACAGGGAATTCACGAGCAGTACTTC.

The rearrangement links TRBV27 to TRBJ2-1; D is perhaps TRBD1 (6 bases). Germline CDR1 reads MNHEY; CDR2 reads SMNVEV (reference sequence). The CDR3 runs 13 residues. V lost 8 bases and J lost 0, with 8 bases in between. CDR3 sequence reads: CASQGSSYNEQFF. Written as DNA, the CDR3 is TGTGCCAGCCAGGGGAGCTCCTACAATGAGCAGTTCTTC.

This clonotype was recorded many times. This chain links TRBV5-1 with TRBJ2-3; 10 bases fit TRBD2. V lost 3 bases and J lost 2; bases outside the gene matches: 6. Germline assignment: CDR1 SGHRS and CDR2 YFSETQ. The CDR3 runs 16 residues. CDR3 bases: TGCGCCAGCAGCTGGGGACTAGCGTTTACCACAGATACGCAGTATTTT. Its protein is CASSWGLAFTTDTQYF.

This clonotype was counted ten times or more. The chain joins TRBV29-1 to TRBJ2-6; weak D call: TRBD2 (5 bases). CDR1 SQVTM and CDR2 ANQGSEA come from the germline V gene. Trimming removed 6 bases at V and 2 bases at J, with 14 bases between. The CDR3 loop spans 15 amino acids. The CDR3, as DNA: TGCAGCGTAATCTTAACTAGAGCTGGGGCCAACGTCCTGACTTTC. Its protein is CSVILTRAGANVLTF.

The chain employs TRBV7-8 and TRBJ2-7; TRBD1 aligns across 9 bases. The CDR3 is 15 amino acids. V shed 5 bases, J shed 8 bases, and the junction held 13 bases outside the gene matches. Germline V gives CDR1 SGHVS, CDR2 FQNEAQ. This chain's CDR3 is CASSRLGQGPSQQYF. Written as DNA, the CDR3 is TGTGCCAGCAGCCGCCTCGGACAGGGGCCCTCTCAGCAGTACTTC.

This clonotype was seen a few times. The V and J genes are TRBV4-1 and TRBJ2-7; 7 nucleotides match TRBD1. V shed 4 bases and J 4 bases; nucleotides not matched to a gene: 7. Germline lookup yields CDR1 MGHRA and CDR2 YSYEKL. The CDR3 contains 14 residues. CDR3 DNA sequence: TGCGCCAGCAGCCGGTTCCAGGGGGTGTACGAGCAGTACTTC. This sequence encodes CASSRFQGVYEQYF.

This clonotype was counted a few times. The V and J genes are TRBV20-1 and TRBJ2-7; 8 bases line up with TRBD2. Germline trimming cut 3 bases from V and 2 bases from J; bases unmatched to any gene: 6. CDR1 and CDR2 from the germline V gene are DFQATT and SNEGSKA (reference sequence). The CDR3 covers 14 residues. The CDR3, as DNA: TGCAGTGCTAGCCCCGGGGGGGGCACCTACGAGCAGTACTTC. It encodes CSASPGGGTYEQYF.

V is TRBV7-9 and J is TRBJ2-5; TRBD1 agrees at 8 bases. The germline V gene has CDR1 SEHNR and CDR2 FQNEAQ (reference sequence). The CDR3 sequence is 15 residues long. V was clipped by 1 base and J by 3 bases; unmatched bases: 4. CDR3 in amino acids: CASSLDRTGKETQYF. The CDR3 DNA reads TGTGCCAGCAGCTTAGACCGGACAGGGAAAGAGACCCAGTACTTC. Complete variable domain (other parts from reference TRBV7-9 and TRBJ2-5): DTGVSQNPRHKITKRGQNVTFRCDPISEHNRLYWYRQTLGQGPEFLTYFQNEAQLEKSRLLSDRFSAERPKGSFSTLEIQRTEQGDSAMYLCASSLDRTGKETQYFGPGTRLLVL.

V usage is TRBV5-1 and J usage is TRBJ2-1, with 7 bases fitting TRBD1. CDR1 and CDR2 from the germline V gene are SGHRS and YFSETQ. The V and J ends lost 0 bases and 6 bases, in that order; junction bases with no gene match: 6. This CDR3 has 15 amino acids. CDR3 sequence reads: CASSLGQGVINEQFF. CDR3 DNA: TGCGCCAGCAGCTTGGGGCAGGGGGTGATCAATGAGCAGTTCTTC.

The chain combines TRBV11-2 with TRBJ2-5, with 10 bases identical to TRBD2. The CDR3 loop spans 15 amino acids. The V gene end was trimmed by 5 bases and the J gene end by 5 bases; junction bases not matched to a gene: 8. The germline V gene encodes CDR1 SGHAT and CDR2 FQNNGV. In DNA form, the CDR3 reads TGTGCCAGCAGCACAGTAGCGGGGGGTCTGGAGACCCAGTACTTC. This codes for CASSTVAGGLETQYF.

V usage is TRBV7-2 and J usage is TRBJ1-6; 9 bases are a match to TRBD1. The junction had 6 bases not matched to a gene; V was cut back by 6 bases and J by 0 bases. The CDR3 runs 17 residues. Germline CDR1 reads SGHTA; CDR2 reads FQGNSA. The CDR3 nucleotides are TGTGCCAGCAGACCCGGACAGGGGAGCTCCTATAATTCACCCCTCCACTTT. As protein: CASRPGQGSSYNSPLHF.

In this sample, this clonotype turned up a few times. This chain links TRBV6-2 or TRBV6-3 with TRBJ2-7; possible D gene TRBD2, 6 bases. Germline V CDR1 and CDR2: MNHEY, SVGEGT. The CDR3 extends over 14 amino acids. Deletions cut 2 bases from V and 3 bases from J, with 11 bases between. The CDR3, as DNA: TGTGCCAGCAGTTACGGGGGACTCCTCTACGAGCAGTACTTC. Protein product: CASSYGGLLYEQYF.

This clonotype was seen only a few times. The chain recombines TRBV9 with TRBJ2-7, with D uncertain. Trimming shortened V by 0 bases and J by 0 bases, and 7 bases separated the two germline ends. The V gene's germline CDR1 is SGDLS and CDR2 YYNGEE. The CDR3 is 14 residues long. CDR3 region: CASSVDYLSYEQYF. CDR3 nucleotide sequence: TGTGCCAGCAGCGTAGACTATCTCTCCTACGAGCAGTACTTC.

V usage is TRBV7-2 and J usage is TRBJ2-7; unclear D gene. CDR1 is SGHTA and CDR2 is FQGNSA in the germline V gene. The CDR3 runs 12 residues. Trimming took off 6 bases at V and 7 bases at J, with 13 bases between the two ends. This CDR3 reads CASSTTFMEQYF. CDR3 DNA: TGTGCCAGCAGTACGACGTTTATGGAGCAGTACTTC.

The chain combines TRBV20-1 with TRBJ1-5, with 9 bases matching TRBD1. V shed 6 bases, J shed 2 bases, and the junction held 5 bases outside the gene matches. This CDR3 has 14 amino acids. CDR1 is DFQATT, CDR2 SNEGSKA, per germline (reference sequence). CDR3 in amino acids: CSAEGQGGNQPQHF. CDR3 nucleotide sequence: TGCAGTGCCGAGGGACAGGGCGGCAATCAGCCCCAGCATTTT.